One and the same sample provided the 7 T cell receptor beta chains below, sequenced in a study of T cell responses to AZD1222 COVID-19 vaccine. Data came from immunoSEQ multiplex PCR; TCRdb stores just in-frame clones and leaves some out. The sample carries about 90,000 clones, around 89% recorded once. The source was peripheral blood, collected 28 days after the second AZD1222 dose. The receptor source for this set is an adult who received the AZD1222 COVID-19 vaccine.

The V call is TRBV6-5, the J call TRBJ1-6; D not resolved. Germline values: CDR1 MNHEY, CDR2 SVGAGI. With 5 bases removed from V and 3 bases from J, the gap between germline ends came to 8 bases. This CDR3 is 14 amino acids long. The DNA for the CDR3 is TGTGCCAGCAGTACGGACGGCTATAATTCACCCCTCCACTTT. Translated, it gives CASSTDGYNSPLHF.

The rearrangement uses TRBV10-2 and TRBJ2-5; D is uncertain. Germline V lookup: CDR1 WSHSY, CDR2 SAAADI. The V end lost 7 bases, the J end lost 3 bases, and 12 bases lay between the germline ends. The CDR3 extends over 13 amino acids. The CDR3 region is CASTLRAKETQYF. The CDR3 region has the DNA TGCGCCAGCACTCTACGGGCCAAAGAGACCCAGTACTTC.

CDR3 in amino acids: CASRPRDRPWTEAFF. CDR3 nucleotides: TGCGCCAGCCGCCCTAGGGACAGGCCGTGGACTGAAGCTTTCTTT. This chain links TRBV5-1 with TRBJ1-1, with 8 bases matching TRBD1. Germline values: CDR1 SGHRS, CDR2 YFSETQ. V trimming: 7 bases; J trimming: 5 bases; junction bases outside the gene matches: 13. CDR3 length: 15 amino acids.

This chain uses TRBV29-1 with TRBJ2-3; D is perhaps TRBD1 or TRBD2 (5 bases each). This CDR3 has 12 residues. V dropped 4 bases and J dropped 5 bases, with 10 bases sitting between them. Germline CDR1 and CDR2: SQVTM and ANQGSEA. In nucleotides, the CDR3 is TGCAGCGTTGCAGGGACGCAAGATACGCAGTATTTT. Translating gives CSVAGTQDTQYF.

The chain carries TRBV3-1 (or the pseudogene TRBV3-2) and TRBJ1-5; perhaps TRBD1 as D (5 bases). This CDR3 has 15 amino acids. Germline V lookup: CDR1 LGHDT, CDR2 YNNKEL (reference sequence). V shed 1 base and J shed 6 bases, with 13 bases lying between them. CDR3 sequence (DNA): TGTGCCAGCAGCCAAGGCCCGAGGGGACGTCAGCCCCAGCATTTT. Translation: CASSQGPRGRQPQHF.

The chain links TRBV4-1 to TRBJ1-4, with 8 bases that match TRBD1. The CDR3 covers 15 residues. Germline V lookup: CDR1 MGHRA, CDR2 YSYEKL. V was pared by 3 bases and J by 8 bases, with 8 bases of the junction left unmatched. The CDR3 is CASSHPGTGLEKLFF. The CDR3 DNA reads TGCGCCAGCAGCCACCCCGGGACAGGTTTGGAAAAACTGTTTTTT.

The chain employs TRBV6-1 and TRBJ1-2; no reliable D call. Trimming took off 0 bases at V and 3 bases at J, with 8 bases between the two ends. CDR1 and CDR2 (germline): MNHNS, SASEGT. The CDR3 length is 14 residues. CDR3 sequence: CASSEASADYGYTF. The DNA for the CDR3 is TGTGCCAGCAGTGAAGCCTCGGCAGACTATGGCTACACCTTC.